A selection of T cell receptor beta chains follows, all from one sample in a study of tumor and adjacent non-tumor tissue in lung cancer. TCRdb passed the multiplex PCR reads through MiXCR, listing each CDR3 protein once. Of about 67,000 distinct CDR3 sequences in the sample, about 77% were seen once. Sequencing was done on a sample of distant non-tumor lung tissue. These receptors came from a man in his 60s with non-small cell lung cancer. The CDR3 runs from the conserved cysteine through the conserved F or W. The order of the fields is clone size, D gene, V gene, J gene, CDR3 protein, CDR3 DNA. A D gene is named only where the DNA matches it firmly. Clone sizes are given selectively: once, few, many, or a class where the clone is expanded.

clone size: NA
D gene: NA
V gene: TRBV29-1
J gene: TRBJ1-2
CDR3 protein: CSVAPSNYGYAF
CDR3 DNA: TGCAGCGTCGCGCCGTCGAACTATGGTTACGCCTTC

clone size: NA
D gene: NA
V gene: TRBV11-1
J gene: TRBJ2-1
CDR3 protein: CVSSFDTYSTNEQFF
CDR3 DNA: TGTGTCAGCAGCTTCGACACGTATAGCACCAATGAGCAGTTCTTT

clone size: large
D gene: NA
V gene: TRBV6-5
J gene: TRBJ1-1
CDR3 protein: CASSYGGQVSTEAFF
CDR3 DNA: TGTGCCAGCAGTTACGGCGGTCAGGTGTCCACTGAAGCTTTCTTT

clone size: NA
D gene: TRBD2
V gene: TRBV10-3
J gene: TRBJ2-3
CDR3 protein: CTISEMGTSGMSSTQYF
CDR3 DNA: TGTACCATCAGTGAGATGGGGACTAGCGGGATGTCGAGTACGCAGTATTTT

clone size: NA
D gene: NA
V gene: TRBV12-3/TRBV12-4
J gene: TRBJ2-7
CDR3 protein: CSSRTGHSSYEQYF
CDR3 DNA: TGTTCCAGCAGGACCGGACATAGCTCCTACGAGCAGTACTTC

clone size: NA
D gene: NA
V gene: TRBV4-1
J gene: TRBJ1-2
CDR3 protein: CANSPTQGNYYGYTF
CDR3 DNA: TGCGCCAACAGCCCCACGCAAGGTAACTACTATGGCTACACCTTC

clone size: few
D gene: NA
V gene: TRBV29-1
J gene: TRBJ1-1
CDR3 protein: CSVSPGPSTEAFF
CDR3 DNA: TGCAGCGTCTCCCCCGGACCCAGTACTGAAGCTTTCTTT

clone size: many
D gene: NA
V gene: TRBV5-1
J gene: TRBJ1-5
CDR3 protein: CASSLAGAGNQPQHF
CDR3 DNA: TGCGCCAGCAGCTTGGCGGGGGCGGGCAATCAGCCCCAGCATTTT

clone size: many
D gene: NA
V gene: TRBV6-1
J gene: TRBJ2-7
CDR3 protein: CASSEVAEDYEQYF
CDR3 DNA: TGTGCCAGCAGTGAAGTGGCGGAAGACTACGAGCAGTACTTC

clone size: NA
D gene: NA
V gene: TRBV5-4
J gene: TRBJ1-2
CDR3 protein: CASSSERAIGYAF
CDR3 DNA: TGTGCCAGCAGCTCAGAAAGGGCGATTGGCTACGCCTTC

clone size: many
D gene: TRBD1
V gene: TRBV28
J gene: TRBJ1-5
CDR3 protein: CASTPLTGSQPQHF
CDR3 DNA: TGTGCCAGCACCCCGCTGACAGGGTCTCAGCCCCAGCATTTT